The rows below give T cell receptor beta chains drawn from one sample of a study of cytomegalovirus exposure and HLA in healthy donors. The table came from immunoSEQ multiplex PCR; TCRdb's copy has only in-frame clones and leaves some out. This table holds some 160,000 clones, 88% found once. Sequenced sample: PBMCs. Receptor source: a man aged 18 to 35 in good health and CMV-seronegative. Each CDR3 is given with its conserved first and last residue. A D gene is named only where the DNA matches it firmly. Expanded clones are given a class, and other clones once, few, many or no size at all.

TRBD1	TRBV28	.	TRBJ1-1	TGTGCCAGCAGCTTGACAGGGGAGAACACTGAAGCTTTCTTT	CASSLTGENTEAFF
.	TRBV19	.	TRBJ1-2	TGTGCCAGTAGTATAGCAGCGAACAGGATTACTAACTATGGCTACACCTTC	CASSIAANRITNYGYTF
.	TRBV6-6	once	TRBJ2-1	TGTGCCAGCAGTTACCTGGAGGTCGGTGAGCAGTTCTTC	CASSYLEVGEQFF
.	TRBV4-3	.	TRBJ2-7	TGCGCCAGCAGCCAAGAGGGCAGGGGCTACGAGCAGTACTTC	CASSQEGRGYEQYF
TRBD1	TRBV19	.	TRBJ1-5	TGTGCCAGTCTACCCGGATGGACAGGGACGGGCAATCAGCCCCAGCATTTT	CASLPGWTGTGNQPQHF
.	TRBV12-5	.	TRBJ1-1	TGTGCTAGTGGTCCCGGAGGGAACACTGAAGCTTTCTTT	CASGPGGNTEAFF
.	TRBV19	.	TRBJ2-2	TGTGCAGGAGCTCACCACACCGGGGAGCTGTTTTTT	CAGAHHTGELFF
.	TRBV5-1	.	TRBJ2-7	TGCGCCAGCAGCCAGGGGCGATACGAGCAGTACTTC	CASSQGRYEQYF
TRBD1	TRBV27	.	TRBJ2-7	TGTGCCAGCAGTGCCGGGACAGGGGCCTCCTCCTACGAGCAGTACTTC	CASSAGTGASSYEQYF
TRBD2	TRBV6-6	.	TRBJ2-3	TGTGCCAGCTCTACGGGGGGAGTAGATACGCAGTATTTT	CASSTGGVDTQYF
TRBD2	TRBV10-3	.	TRBJ2-1	TGTGCCATCAGTAGCGGGAGTGAGATCCGCAATGAGCAGTTCTTC	CAISSGSEIRNEQFF
.	TRBV7-7	.	TRBJ2-3	TGTGCTAGCAGCTTCGGGTTGGACCCTAGCCGAGATACGCAGTATTTT	CASSFGLDPSRDTQYF
TRBD2	TRBV4-1	.	TRBJ2-2	TGCGCCAGCAGCCCCCGTGGACTAGCGGGGGCTTTTAACGCCGGGGAGCTGTTTTTT	CASSPRGLAGAFNAGELFF
.	TRBV4-3	.	TRBJ2-1	TGCGCCAGCAGCCATGCTTCAGGGTACAATGAGCAGTTCTTC	CASSHASGYNEQFF
.	TRBV5-1	.	TRBJ2-2	TGCGCCAGCAGCACGGAACAGGGAAACACCGGGGAGCTGTTTTTT	CASSTEQGNTGELFF
TRBD1	TRBV7-8	.	TRBJ1-1	TGTGCCAGCAGCGCAGGGACAGCCAACACTGAAGCTTTCTTT	CASSAGTANTEAFF
TRBD2	TRBV6-5	.	TRBJ2-7	TGTGCCAGCAGTAGTAGCGGGTTCGACGAGCAGTACTTC	CASSSSGFDEQYF
.	TRBV20-1	.	TRBJ2-7	TGCAGTGCTAGCAGCTACGAGCAGTACTTC	CSASSYEQYF
TRBD2	TRBV9	.	TRBJ2-2	TGTGCCAGCAGCGATAAACCGGGACTAGCGGGAAGGGACACCGGGGAGCTGTTTTTT	CASSDKPGLAGRDTGELFF
.	TRBV5-1	few	TRBJ1-2	TGCGCCAGCAGCTTGGCAGGACGGACTTATGGCTACACCTTC	CASSLAGRTYGYTF
TRBD1	TRBV18	.	TRBJ2-7	TGTGCCAGCTCACCCCCGACAGGGCGGTACGAGCAGTACTTC	CASSPPTGRYEQYF
.	TRBV29-1	.	TRBJ2-3	TGCAGCCTCACACTAGAGCGCACAGATACGCAGTATTTT	CSLTLERTDTQYF
.	TRBV11-2	once	TRBJ1-5	TGTGCCAGCAGCTTAGGGGCCGTAATCAACCAGCCCCAGCATTTT	CASSLGAVINQPQHF
TRBD2	TRBV6-6	once	TRBJ2-7	TGTGCCAGCACCCTCGGGGAGGGCTTTTACGAGCAGTACTTC	CASTLGEGFYEQYF
.	TRBV28	.	TRBJ1-2	TGTGCCAGCAGTTCCCCCAGCCGGGACTCTTTTGGCTACACCTTC	CASSSPSRDSFGYTF
.	TRBV27	.	TRBJ1-5	TGTGCCAGCAGTTTAGGGGGGGTTGTTCAGCCCCAGCATTTT	CASSLGGVVQPQHF
.	TRBV15	.	TRBJ1-2	TGTGCCACCAGCACCCCACAGGGAAGTTTAGGGGGCTACACCTTC	CATSTPQGSLGGYTF
TRBD1	TRBV7-8	.	TRBJ2-6	TGTGCCAGCAGCTCAATAGGACAGGGGCCTTCCGGGGCCAACGTCCTGACTTTC	CASSSIGQGPSGANVLTF
.	TRBV9	.	TRBJ1-1	TGTGCCAGCAGCGACGAGGGACTCATGAACACTGAAGCTTTCTTT	CASSDEGLMNTEAFF
.	TRBV4-1	.	TRBJ1-3	TGCGCCAGCAGCCAGGGGAGCTCTGGAAACACCATATATTTT	CASSQGSSGNTIYF
.	TRBV19	.	TRBJ1-4	TGTGCCAGTAAGGCCCTGAGGAATGAAAAACTGTTTTTT	CASKALRNEKLFF